Listed here is a single T cell receptor (beta chain). These data belong to a study of blood T cell repertoires in COVID-19. Turning to the study itself: The United States, Italy and Spain supplied acute and convalescent COVID-19 samples.

Participants were aged roughly 18 to 90 years, lived in under 25 US areas, and enrolled virtually. Participants had their cohort set by participant-reported clinical history. V lost 5 bases, J lost 4 bases, and 11 bases lay in between. This CDR3 has 13 residues. CDR1 is MNHEY, CDR2 SVGAGI, per germline. The table came from immunoSEQ multiplex PCR; TCRdb's copy has only in-frame clones and leaves some out. The sample consists of 250,000 or so clones, more than 80% of them appearing once. The chain joins TRBV6-5 to TRBJ1-1, with a tentative D call TRBD1 (5 bases). This TCR came from a woman under 40 with acute COVID-19. Sample: PBMCs or T cells enriched from blood (not recorded which). The CDR3 nucleotides read TGTGCCAGCAGTAGCAGGGTCTTCACTGAAGCTTTCTTT. Protein: CASSSRVFTEAFF.